This T cell receptor beta chain was recorded in a study of beta chain features in type 1 diabetes. Germline CDR1 reads SGHDT; CDR2 reads YYEEEE. Trimming cost V 4 bases and J 4 bases; bases outside gene matches: 4. The CDR3 spans 13 residues. Reverse transcribing all isolated RNA meant expressed TCRB transcripts were sequenced. Generated by immunoSEQ multiplex PCR, the TCRdb table keeps only in-frame clones and is missing some. The sample yields about 45,000 clones, roughly 49% seen once. The genes are TRBV5-6 and TRBJ1-2; TRBD1 aligns across 7 bases. The clonotype was recovered from a woman aged 18-35 years in good health. Sequences were obtained from Tregs from blood. Here the CDR3 reads CASSADRTYGYTF. CDR3 bases: TGTGCCAGCAGCGCGGACAGGACCTATGGCTACACCTTC.